This TCR beta chain emerged from a study of blood T cell repertoires in COVID-19. Generated by immunoSEQ multiplex PCR, the TCRdb table keeps only in-frame clones and is missing some. Counted here are more than 35,000 clones, roughly 90% occurring once; the ten biggest clones make up 30% to 40%. Germline V gives CDR1 SEHNR, CDR2 FQNEAQ (reference sequence). CDR3 length: 19 residues. V was pared by 2 bases and J by 2 bases, with 22 bases between. This TCR came from a man aged 70-80 years with active COVID-19. Sample: peripheral blood. The chain is built from TRBV7-9 and TRBJ2-1; D may be TRBD2 (8 bases). For the CDR3, the DNA is TGTGCCAGCAGCTTATTTAGAGGGGGCGCGGGAGGAGCCTACAATGAGCAGTTCTTC. Protein: CASSLFRGGAGGAYNEQFF.